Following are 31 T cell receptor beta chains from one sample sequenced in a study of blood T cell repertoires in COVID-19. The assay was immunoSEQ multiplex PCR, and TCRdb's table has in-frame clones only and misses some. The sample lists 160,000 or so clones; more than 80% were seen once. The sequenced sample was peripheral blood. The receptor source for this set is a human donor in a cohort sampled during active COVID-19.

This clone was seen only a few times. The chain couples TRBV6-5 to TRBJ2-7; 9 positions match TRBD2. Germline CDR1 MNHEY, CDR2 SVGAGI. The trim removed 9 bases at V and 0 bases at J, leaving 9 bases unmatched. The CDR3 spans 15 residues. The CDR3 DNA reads TGTGCCAGTCCCGGGACTAGCCTCCGCTCCTACGAGCAGTACTTC. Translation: CASPGTSLRSYEQYF.

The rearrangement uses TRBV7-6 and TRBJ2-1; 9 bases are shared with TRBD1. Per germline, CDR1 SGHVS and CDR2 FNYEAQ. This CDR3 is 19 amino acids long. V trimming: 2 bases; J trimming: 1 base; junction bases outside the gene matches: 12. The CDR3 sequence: CASSLNTWDRDRSYNEQFF. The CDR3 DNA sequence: TGTGCCAGCAGCTTAAATACCTGGGACAGGGATCGGTCCTACAATGAGCAGTTCTTC.

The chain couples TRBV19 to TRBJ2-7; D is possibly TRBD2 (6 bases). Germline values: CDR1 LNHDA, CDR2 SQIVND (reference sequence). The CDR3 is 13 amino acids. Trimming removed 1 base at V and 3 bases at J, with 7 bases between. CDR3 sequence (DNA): TGTGCCAGTAGTATAGCGGGGGACTACGAGCAGTACTTC. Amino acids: CASSIAGDYEQYF.

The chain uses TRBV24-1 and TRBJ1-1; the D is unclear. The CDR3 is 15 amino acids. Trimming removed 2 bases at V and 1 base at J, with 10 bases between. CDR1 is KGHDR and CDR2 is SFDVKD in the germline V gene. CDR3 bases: TGTGCCACCAGTGATTCCCTAGGCGGGAACACTGAAGCTTTCTTT. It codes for CATSDSLGGNTEAFF.

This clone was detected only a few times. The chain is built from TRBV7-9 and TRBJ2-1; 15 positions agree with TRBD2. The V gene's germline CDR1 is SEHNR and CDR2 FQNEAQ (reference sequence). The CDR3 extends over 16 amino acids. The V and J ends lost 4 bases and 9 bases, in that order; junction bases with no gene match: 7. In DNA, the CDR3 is TGTGCCAGCAGCTCCGGACTAGCGGGGGGGCGGATTGAGCAGTTCTTC. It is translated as CASSSGLAGGRIEQFF.

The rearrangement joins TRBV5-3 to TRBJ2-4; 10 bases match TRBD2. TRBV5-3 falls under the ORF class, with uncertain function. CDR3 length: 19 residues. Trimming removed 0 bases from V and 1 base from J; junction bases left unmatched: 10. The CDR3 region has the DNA TGTGCCAGAAGCTTGGGACTAGCGGGCCAAAAGCGGGCCAAAAACATTCAGTACTTC. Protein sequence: CARSLGLAGQKRAKNIQYF.

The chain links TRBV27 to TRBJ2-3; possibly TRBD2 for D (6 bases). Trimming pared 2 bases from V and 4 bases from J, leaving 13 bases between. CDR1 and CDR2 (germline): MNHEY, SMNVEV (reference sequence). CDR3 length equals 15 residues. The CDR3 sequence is CASSLQNGGADTQYF. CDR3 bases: TGTGCCAGCAGTTTACAGAACGGGGGTGCAGATACGCAGTATTTT.

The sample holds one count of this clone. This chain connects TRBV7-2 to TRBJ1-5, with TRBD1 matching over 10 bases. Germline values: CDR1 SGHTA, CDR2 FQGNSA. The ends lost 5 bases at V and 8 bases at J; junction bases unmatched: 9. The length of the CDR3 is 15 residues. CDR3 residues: CASSTRQGAIEPQHF. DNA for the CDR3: TGTGCCAGCAGCACAAGACAGGGGGCTATTGAGCCCCAGCATTTT.

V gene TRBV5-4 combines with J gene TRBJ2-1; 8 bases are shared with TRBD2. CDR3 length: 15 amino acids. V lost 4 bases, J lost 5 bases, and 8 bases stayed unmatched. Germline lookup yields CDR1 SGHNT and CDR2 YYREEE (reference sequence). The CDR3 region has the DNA TGTGCCAGCAGCCTCGGTACTAGCGGTAACAATGAGCAGTTCTTC. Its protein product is CASSLGTSGNNEQFF.

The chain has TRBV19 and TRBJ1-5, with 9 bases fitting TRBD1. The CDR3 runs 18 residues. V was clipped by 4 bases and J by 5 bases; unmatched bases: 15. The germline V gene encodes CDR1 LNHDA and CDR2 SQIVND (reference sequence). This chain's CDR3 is CASSTPYRDREAYQPQHF. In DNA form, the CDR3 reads TGTGCCAGTAGTACCCCCTACCGGGACAGGGAAGCGTATCAGCCCCAGCATTTT.

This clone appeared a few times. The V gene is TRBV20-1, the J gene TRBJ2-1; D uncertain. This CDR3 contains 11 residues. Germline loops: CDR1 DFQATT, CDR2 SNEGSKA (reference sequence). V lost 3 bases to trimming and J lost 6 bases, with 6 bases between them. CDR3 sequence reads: CSASRSNEQFF. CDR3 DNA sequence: TGCAGTGCTAGTCGTAGCAATGAGCAGTTCTTC.

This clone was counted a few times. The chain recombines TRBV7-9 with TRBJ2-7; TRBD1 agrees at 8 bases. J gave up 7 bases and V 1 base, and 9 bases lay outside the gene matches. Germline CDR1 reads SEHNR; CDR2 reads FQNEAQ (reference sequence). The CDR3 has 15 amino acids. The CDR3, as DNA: TGTGCCAGCAGCTTAGAATGGACAGGGCGAATGGAGCAGTACTTC. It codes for CASSLEWTGRMEQYF.

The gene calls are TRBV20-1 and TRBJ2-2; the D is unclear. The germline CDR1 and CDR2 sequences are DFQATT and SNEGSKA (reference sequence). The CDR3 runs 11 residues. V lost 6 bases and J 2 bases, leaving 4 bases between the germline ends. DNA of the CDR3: TGCAGTGCCCTCAACACCGGGGAGCTGTTTTTT. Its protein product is CSALNTGELFF.

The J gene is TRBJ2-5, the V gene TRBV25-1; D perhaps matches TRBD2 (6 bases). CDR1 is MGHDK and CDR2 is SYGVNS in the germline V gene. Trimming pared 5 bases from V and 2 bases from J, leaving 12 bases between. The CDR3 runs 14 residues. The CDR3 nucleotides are TGTGCCAGCAGTCCAGCACTAGCACAAGAGACCCAGTACTTC. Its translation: CASSPALAQETQYF. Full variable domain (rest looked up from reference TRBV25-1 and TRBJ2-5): EADIYQTPRYLVIGTGKKITLECSQTMGHDKMYWYQQDPGMELHLIHYSYGVNSTEKGDLSSESTVSRIRTEHFPLTLESARPSHTSQYLCASSPALAQETQYFGPGTRLLVL.

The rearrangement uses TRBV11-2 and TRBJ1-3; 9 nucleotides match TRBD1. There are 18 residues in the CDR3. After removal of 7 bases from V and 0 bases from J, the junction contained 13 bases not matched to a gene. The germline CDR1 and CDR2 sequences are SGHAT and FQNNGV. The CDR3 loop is CASTFRRGQGLSGNTIYF. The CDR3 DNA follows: TGTGCCAGCACCTTTAGACGGGGACAGGGCCTCTCTGGAAACACCATATATTTT.

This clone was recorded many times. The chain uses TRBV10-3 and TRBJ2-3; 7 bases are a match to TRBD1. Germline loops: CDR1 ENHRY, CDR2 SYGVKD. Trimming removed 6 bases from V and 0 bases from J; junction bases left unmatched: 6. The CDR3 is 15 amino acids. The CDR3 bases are TGTGCCATCAGGGACAGGAGTCTGAGCACAGATACGCAGTATTTT. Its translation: CAIRDRSLSTDTQYF.

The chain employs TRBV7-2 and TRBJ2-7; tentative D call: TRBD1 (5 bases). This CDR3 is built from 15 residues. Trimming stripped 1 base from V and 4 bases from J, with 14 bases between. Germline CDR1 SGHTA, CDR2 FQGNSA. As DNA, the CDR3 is TGTGCCAGCAGCTTAGGGAAGGGGCCAGGGTACGAGCAGTACTTC. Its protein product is CASSLGKGPGYEQYF.

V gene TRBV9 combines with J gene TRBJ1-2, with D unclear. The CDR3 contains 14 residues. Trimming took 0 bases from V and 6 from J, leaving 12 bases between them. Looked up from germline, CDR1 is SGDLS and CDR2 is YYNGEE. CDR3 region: CASSVVTGWDGYTF. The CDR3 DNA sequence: TGTGCCAGCAGCGTAGTCACCGGGTGGGATGGCTACACCTTC.

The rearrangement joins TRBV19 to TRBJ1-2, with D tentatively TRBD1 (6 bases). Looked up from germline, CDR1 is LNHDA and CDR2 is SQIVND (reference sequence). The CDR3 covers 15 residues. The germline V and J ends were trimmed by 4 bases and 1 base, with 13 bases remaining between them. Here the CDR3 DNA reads TGTGCCAGTAGTACGCCCGGACAGCGTAACTATGGCTACACCTTC. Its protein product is CASSTPGQRNYGYTF.

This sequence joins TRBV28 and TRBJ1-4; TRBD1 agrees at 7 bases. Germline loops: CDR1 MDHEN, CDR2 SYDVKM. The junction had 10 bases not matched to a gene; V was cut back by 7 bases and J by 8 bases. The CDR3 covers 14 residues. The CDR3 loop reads CASTLQGFREKLFF. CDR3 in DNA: TGTGCCAGCACCCTACAGGGGTTTCGAGAAAAACTGTTTTTT. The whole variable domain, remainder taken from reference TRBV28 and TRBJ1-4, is DVKVTQSSRYLVKRTGEKVFLECVQDMDHENMFWYRQDPGLGLRLIYFSYDVKMKEKGDIPEGYSVSREKKERFSLILESASTNQTSMYLCASTLQGFREKLFFGSGTQLSVL.

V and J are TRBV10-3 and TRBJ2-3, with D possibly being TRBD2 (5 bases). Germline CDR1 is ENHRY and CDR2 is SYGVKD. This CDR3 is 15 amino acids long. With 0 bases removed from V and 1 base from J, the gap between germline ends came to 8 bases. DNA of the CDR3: TGTGCCATCAGTGAGTCGTCACTAGGCACAGATACGCAGTATTTT. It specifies CAISESSLGTDTQYF.

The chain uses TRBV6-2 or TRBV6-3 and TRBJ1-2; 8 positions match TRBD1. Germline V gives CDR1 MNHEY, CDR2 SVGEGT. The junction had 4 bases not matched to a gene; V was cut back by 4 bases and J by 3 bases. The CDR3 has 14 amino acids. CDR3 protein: CASSFLTGDYGYTF. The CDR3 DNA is TGTGCCAGCAGTTTTTTGACAGGGGACTATGGCTACACCTTC.

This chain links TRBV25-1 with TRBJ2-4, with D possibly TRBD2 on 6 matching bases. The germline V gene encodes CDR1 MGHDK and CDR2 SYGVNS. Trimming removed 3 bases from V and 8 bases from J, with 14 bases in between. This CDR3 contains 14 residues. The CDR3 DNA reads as TGTGCCAGCAGTGATTCGGGGAGGATTGACATTCAGTACTTC. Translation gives CASSDSGRIDIQYF.

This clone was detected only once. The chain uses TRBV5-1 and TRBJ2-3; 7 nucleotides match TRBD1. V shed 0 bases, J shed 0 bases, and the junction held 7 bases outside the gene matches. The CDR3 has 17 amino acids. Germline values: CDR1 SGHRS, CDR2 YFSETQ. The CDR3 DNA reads TGCGCCAGCAGCTTGGTGTCAGGGGGTGATAGCACAGATACGCAGTATTTT. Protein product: CASSLVSGGDSTDTQYF. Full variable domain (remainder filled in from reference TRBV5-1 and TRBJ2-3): KAGVTQTPRYLIKTRGQQVTLSCSPISGHRSVSWYQQTPGQGLQFLFEYFSETQRNKGNFPGRFSGRQFSNSRSEMNVSTLELGDSALYLCASSLVSGGDSTDTQYFGPGTRLTVL.

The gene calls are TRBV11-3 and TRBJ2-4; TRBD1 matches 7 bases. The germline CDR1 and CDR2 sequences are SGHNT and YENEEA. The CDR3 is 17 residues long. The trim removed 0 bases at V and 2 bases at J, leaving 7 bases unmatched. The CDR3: CASSLDRGGLTKNIQYF. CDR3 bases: TGTGCCAGCAGCTTAGATCGAGGGGGCTTGACCAAAAACATTCAGTACTTC.

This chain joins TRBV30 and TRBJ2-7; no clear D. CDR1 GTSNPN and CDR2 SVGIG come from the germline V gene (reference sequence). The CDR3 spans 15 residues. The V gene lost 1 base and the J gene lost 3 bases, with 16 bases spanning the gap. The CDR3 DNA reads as TGTGCCTGGAGTGGCCGAGGCGGAACTTACTACGAGCAGTACTTC. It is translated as CAWSGRGGTYYEQYF.

CDR3 loop: CAVGRDSQPQHF. The DNA for the CDR3 is TGTGCCGTCGGCAGGGACTCTCAGCCCCAGCATTTT. This chain links TRBV14 with TRBJ1-5, with D perhaps TRBD1 (5 bases). Trimming took off 11 bases at V and 6 bases at J, with 14 bases between the two ends. This CDR3 is 12 amino acids long. Looked up from germline, CDR1 is SGHDN and CDR2 is FVKESK.

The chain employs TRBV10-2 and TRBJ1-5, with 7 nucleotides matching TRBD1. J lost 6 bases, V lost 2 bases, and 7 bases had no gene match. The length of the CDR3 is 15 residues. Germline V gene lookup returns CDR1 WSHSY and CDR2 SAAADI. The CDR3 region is CASSEDRARSQPQHF. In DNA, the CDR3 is TGCGCCAGCAGTGAGGACAGGGCAAGAAGTCAGCCCCAGCATTTT.

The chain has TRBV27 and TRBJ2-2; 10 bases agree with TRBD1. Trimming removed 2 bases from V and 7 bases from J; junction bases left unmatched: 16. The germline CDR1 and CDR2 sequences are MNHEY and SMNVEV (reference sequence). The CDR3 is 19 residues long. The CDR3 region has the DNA TGTGCCAGCAGTTTACCGAGGACAGGGGGTGTGGGGACTCACGGGGAGCTGTTTTTT. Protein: CASSLPRTGGVGTHGELFF.

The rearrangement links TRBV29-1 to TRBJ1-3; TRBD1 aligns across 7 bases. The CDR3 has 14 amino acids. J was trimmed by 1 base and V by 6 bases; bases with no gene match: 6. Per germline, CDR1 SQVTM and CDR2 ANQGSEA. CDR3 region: CSVSKGASGNTIYF. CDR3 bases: TGCAGCGTCTCGAAGGGGGCGTCTGGAAACACCATATATTTT.

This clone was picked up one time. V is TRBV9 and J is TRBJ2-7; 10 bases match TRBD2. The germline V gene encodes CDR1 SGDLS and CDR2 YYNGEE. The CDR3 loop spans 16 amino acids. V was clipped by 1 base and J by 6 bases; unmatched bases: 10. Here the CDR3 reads CASSVTAGGPTTEQYF. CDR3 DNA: TGTGCCAGCAGCGTAACAGCGGGAGGGCCCACTACCGAGCAGTACTTC. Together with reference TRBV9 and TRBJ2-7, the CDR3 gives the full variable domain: DSGVTQTPKHLITATGQRVTLRCSPRSGDLSVYWYQQSLDQGLQFLIQYYNGEERAKGNILERFSAQQFPDLHSELNLSSLELGDSALYFCASSVTAGGPTTEQYFGPGTRLTVT.